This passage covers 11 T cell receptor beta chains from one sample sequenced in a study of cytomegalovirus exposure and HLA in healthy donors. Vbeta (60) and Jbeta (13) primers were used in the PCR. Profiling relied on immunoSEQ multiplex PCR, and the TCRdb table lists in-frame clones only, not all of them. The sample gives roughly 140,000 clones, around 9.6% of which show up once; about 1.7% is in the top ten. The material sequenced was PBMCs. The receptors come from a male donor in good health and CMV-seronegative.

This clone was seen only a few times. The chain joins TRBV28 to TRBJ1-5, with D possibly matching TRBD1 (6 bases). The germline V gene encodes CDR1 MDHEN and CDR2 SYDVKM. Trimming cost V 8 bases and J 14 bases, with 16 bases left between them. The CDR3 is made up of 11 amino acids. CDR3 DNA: TGTGCCAGCCAAAGGGGGTTGGTTAAGCATTTT. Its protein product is CASQRGLVKHF. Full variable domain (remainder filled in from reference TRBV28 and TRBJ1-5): DVKVTQSSRYLVKRTGEKVFLECVQDMDHENMFWYRQDPGLGLRLIYFSYDVKMKEKGDIPEGYSVSREKKERFSLILESASTNQTSMYLCASQRGLVKHFGDGTRLSIL.

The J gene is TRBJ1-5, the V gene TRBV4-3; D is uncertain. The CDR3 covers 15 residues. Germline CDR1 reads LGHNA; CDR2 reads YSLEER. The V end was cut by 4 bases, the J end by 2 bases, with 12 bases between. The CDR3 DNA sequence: TGCGCCAGCAGCCCCGGTACTTATGGCAATCAGCCCCAGCATTTT. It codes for CASSPGTYGNQPQHF.

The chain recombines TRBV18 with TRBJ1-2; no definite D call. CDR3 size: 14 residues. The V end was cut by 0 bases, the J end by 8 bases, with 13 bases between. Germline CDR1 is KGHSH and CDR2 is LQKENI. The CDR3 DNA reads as TGTGCCAGCTCACCACCAATCGGGAGGGAAGGCTACACCTTC. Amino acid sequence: CASSPPIGREGYTF.

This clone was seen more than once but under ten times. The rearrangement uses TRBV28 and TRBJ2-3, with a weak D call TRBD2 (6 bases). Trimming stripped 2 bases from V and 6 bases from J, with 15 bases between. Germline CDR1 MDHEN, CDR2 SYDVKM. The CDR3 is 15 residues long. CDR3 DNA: TGTGCCAGCAGTTTAAAGGCGGGGCCGGGGGATACGCAGTATTTT. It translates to CASSLKAGPGDTQYF.

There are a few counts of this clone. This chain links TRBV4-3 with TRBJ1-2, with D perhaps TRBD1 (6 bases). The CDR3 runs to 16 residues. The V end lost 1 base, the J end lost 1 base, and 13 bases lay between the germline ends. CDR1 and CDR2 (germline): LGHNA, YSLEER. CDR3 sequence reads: CASSQGGPEFNYGYTF. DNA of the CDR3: TGCGCCAGCAGCCAAGGGGGGCCAGAATTTAACTATGGCTACACCTTC.

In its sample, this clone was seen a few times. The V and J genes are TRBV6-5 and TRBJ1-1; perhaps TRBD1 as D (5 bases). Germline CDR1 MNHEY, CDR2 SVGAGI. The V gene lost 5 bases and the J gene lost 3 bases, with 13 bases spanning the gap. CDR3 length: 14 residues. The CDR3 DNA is TGTGCCAGCAGTGGCTGGGGGGGAGACACTGAAGCTTTCTTT. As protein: CASSGWGGDTEAFF.

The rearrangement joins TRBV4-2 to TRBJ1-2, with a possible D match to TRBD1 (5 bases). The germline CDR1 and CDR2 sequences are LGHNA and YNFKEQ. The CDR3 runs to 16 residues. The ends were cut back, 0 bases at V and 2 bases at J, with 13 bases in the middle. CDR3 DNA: TGTGCCAGCAGCCAAGATAGCCCGGGGGGGAACTATGGCTACACCTTC. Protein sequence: CASSQDSPGGNYGYTF.

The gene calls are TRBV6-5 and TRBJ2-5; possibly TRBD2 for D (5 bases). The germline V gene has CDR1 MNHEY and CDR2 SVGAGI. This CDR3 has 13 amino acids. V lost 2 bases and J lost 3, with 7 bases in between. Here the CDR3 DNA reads TGTGCCAGCAGTTACGTCGGGGAAGAGACCCAGTACTTC. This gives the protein CASSYVGEETQYF.

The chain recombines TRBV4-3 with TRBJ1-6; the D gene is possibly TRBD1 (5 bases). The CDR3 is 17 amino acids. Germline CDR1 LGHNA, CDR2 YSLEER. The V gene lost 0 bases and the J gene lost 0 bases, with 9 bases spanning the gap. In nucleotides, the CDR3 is TGCGCCAGCAGCCAAGATAGGGGCAGCTCCTATAATTCACCCCTCCACTTT. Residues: CASSQDRGSSYNSPLHF.

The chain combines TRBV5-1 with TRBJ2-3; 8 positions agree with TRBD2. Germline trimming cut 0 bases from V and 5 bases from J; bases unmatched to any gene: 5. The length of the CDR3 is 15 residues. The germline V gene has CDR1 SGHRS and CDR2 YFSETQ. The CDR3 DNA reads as TGCGCCAGCAGCTTGGAACGAGCGGGGGTAGATACGCAGTATTTT. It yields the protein CASSLERAGVDTQYF.

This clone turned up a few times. CDR3 DNA: TGTGCCAGCAGTTACGGGCGGGAGGGCAATGAGCAGTTCTTC. Translating gives CASSYGREGNEQFF. V is TRBV6-5 and J is TRBJ2-1; 9 positions match TRBD2. Germline values: CDR1 MNHEY, CDR2 SVGAGI. Germline trimming cut 2 bases from V and 6 bases from J; bases unmatched to any gene: 2. The CDR3 covers 14 residues.